These 32 T cell receptor beta chains were all obtained from the same sample, sequenced in a study of control samples from healthy donors and cancer patients (dated by TCRdb to the early 2020s). Receptor amplification or capture employed the immunoSEQ multiplex PCR assay. TCRdb re-hosts the immuneACCESS table, in-frame sequences only. Its copies lack some clones; in the studies checked, an unresolved V gene accounts for under half of them, and the cause for the rest is not known. Within this sample are about 160,000 clones, with about 87% of them counted one time only. Approximately 12% of the sample is held by the ten biggest clonotypes. Sequencing was carried out using blood. The receptors shown here come from a man aged 25 to 45 in good health.

This chain uses TRBV19 with TRBJ1-5; 8 bases fit TRBD1. With V trimmed by 7 bases and J by 2 bases, 16 bases remained unmatched. Germline values: CDR1 LNHDA, CDR2 SQIVND (reference sequence). The CDR3 runs to 18 residues. The CDR3 spells CASTVGQGANVGNQPQHF. The CDR3 bases are TGTGCCAGTACCGTGGGGCAGGGGGCGAATGTCGGCAATCAGCCCCAGCATTTT.

The rearrangement uses TRBV5-1 and TRBJ2-7; 7 nucleotides align to TRBD1. The CDR3 length is 15 residues. Looked up from germline, CDR1 is SGHRS and CDR2 is YFSETQ. V lost 3 bases, J lost 6 bases, and 12 bases stayed unmatched. The CDR3 protein is CASSSTGTVGREQYF. The CDR3 region has the DNA TGCGCCAGCAGCTCAACGGGGACAGTGGGTCGCGAGCAGTACTTC.

The chain is built from TRBV3-1 (or the pseudogene TRBV3-2) and TRBJ2-7, with no clear D. The ends were cut back, 1 base at V and 7 bases at J, with 5 bases in the middle. Germline CDR1 and CDR2: LGHDT and YNNKEL (reference sequence). The CDR3 has 11 residues. The CDR3 bases are TGTGCCAGCAGCCAAGCGAAAGAGCAGTACTTC. It specifies CASSQAKEQYF.

The rearrangement uses TRBV11-2 and TRBJ1-2, with 7 bases aligning to TRBD1. CDR3 size: 16 residues. Trimming took 0 bases from V and 7 from J; bases not matched to a gene: 11. CDR1 and CDR2 from the germline V gene are SGHAT and FQNNGV. CDR3 protein: CASSLDQKGGLFGYTF. CDR3 bases: TGTGCCAGCAGCTTAGATCAAAAAGGGGGCCTTTTTGGCTACACCTTC.

The J gene is TRBJ2-7, the V gene TRBV18, with 7 bases aligning to TRBD1. After removal of 1 base from V and 5 bases from J, the junction contained 5 bases not matched to a gene. The CDR3 extends over 14 amino acids. CDR1 is KGHSH and CDR2 is LQKENI in the germline V gene. CDR3 DNA: TGTGCCAGCTCACCACGACAGGGAAAGAACGAGCAGTACTTC. It specifies CASSPRQGKNEQYF. The whole variable domain, filled in from reference TRBV18 and TRBJ2-7, reads NAGVMQNPRHLVRRRGQEARLRCSPMKGHSHVYWYRQLPEEGLKFMVYLQKENIIDESGMPKERFSAEFPKEGPSILRIQQVVRGDSAAYFCASSPRQGKNEQYFGPGTRLTVT.

The chain uses TRBV7-9 and TRBJ1-5; 8 nucleotides agree with TRBD1. Germline trimming cut 4 bases from V and 3 bases from J; bases unmatched to any gene: 2. CDR1 and CDR2 from the germline V gene are SEHNR and FQNEAQ (reference sequence). The CDR3 consists of 14 residues. The CDR3 spells CASSSTGDNQPQHF. The CDR3 nucleotides read TGTGCCAGCAGCTCGACAGGGGACAATCAGCCCCAGCATTTT.

The chain joins TRBV2 to TRBJ2-2; 10 nucleotides align to TRBD1. Losses at the gene ends were 7 bases for V and 1 base for J; bases not matched to a gene: 3. The length of the CDR3 is 15 residues. CDR1 is SNHLY, CDR2 FYNNEI, per germline. CDR3 bases: TGTGCCAGCATCGGACAGGGGGGGAACACCGGGGAGCTGTTTTTT. Translation gives CASIGQGGNTGELFF.

This clone has only one observation. The chain links TRBV5-4 to TRBJ1-2; no clear D gene. Per germline, CDR1 SGHNT and CDR2 YYREEE (reference sequence). The CDR3 is made up of 15 amino acids. V was clipped by 4 bases and J by 0 bases, with 13 bases between them. CDR3 in amino acids: CASSLDLTPNYGYTF. The CDR3 DNA follows: TGTGCCAGCAGCCTGGATCTCACACCTAACTATGGCTACACCTTC.

The J gene is TRBJ1-2, the V gene TRBV7-2; maybe TRBD1 (5 bases). In germline, CDR1 is SGHTA, CDR2 FQGNSA. The CDR3 has 17 residues. Trimming removed 1 base from V and 6 bases from J, with 21 bases in between. CDR3 in amino acids: CASSLGTWGSAEDGYTF. The CDR3 nucleotides are TGTGCCAGCAGCTTAGGTACATGGGGGTCCGCCGAGGATGGCTACACCTTC. Full variable domain (outside the CDR3, taken from reference TRBV7-2 and TRBJ1-2): GAGVSQSPSNKVTEKGKDVELRCDPISGHTALYWYRQSLGQGLEFLIYFQGNSAPDKSGLPSDRFSAERTGGSVSTLTIQRTQQEDSAVYLCASSLGTWGSAEDGYTFGSGTRLTVV.

This clone appeared a single time. CDR3 nucleotide sequence: TGTGCCAGCTCACTACCGCTGGGAGCGTTCGAGCAGTACTTC. Protein sequence: CASSLPLGAFEQYF. This sequence joins TRBV18 and TRBJ2-7, with D tentatively TRBD2 (5 bases). Germline V gene lookup returns CDR1 KGHSH and CDR2 LQKENI. The CDR3 runs 14 residues. V lost 4 bases to trimming and J lost 6 bases, with 16 bases between them.

This CDR3 is CASSYSTTGLRKEQYF. The CDR3 DNA reads TGTGCCAGCAGTTACTCGACAACGGGTTTACGTAAGGAGCAGTACTTC. This chain joins TRBV6-2 or TRBV6-3 and TRBJ2-7, with unresolved D. CDR3 length: 16 residues. V shed 0 bases and J shed 7 bases, with 19 bases lying between them. CDR1 and CDR2 from the germline V gene are MNHEY and SVGEGT.

J is TRBJ2-5 and V is TRBV11-3; D possibly corresponds to TRBD1 (5 bases). Per the germline V gene, CDR1 is SGHNT and CDR2 is YENEEA. This CDR3 comprises 15 residues. Trimming took off 3 bases at V and 1 base at J, with 12 bases between the two ends. The CDR3 DNA sequence: TGTGCCAGCAGCTTGGGCCGACAGAGCCAAGAGACCCAGTACTTC. Amino acid sequence: CASSLGRQSQETQYF.

This chain uses TRBV2 with TRBJ1-1; weak D call: TRBD1 (5 bases). Trimming stripped 2 bases from V and 4 bases from J, with 14 bases between. The CDR3 length is 15 residues. The germline gives CDR1 SNHLY, CDR2 FYNNEI. For the CDR3, the DNA is TGTGCCAGCAGTGAATATGCAGGGAGTTTCACTGAAGCTTTCTTT. It yields the protein CASSEYAGSFTEAFF.

The chain is built from TRBV6-6 and TRBJ2-3; 13 nucleotides line up with TRBD2. The CDR3 covers 16 residues. Germline CDR1 and CDR2: MNHNY and SVGAGI (reference sequence). Trimming cost V 4 bases and J 3 bases; bases outside gene matches: 4. The CDR3 sequence: CASSSGLAGATDTQYF. In DNA, the CDR3 is TGTGCCAGCAGTTCCGGACTAGCGGGGGCTACAGATACGCAGTATTTT.

This sequence joins TRBV7-9 and TRBJ1-4; no reliable D call. Trimming took off 6 bases at V and 0 bases at J, with 23 bases between the two ends. This CDR3 contains 19 residues. Germline assignment: CDR1 SEHNR and CDR2 FQNEAQ (reference sequence). This CDR3 is CASRGFGADLVTTNEKLFF. The CDR3 nucleotides are TGTGCCAGCAGGGGATTTGGAGCCGACCTAGTAACAACTAATGAAAAACTGTTTTTT.

The chain uses TRBV29-1 and TRBJ2-7; 10 bases fit TRBD2. Trimming took 6 bases from V and 1 from J; bases not matched to a gene: 3. Germline values: CDR1 SQVTM, CDR2 ANQGSEA. The CDR3 length is 13 residues. The CDR3 is CSVPSGGSYEQYF. Written as DNA, the CDR3 is TGCAGCGTCCCTAGCGGGGGTTCCTACGAGCAGTACTTC.

J is TRBJ2-1 and V is TRBV27, with D perhaps given as TRBD1 or TRBD2 (6 bases each). V dropped 5 bases and J dropped 0 bases, with 26 bases sitting between them. Germline-derived CDR1 and CDR2 are MNHEY and SMNVEV (reference sequence). This CDR3 is built from 20 residues. The CDR3 nucleotides are TGTGCCAGCAGTAGCCGGAGCGGGTCCCGCCAGGGGCGCTCCTACAATGAGCAGTTCTTC. It is translated as CASSSRSGSRQGRSYNEQFF.

The chain employs TRBV18 and TRBJ1-1; perhaps TRBD1 as D (6 bases). The V end was cut by 3 bases, the J end by 3 bases, with 11 bases between. Germline CDR1 reads KGHSH; CDR2 reads LQKENI. The CDR3 contains 14 residues. CDR3 in amino acids: CASSPTEGDTEAFF. As DNA, the CDR3 is TGTGCCAGCTCACCCACGGAGGGGGACACTGAAGCTTTCTTT.

The CDR3 loop is CASSFRQGQVLHF. The CDR3, as DNA: TGTGCCAGCAGCTTCCGACAGGGACAAGTCCTCCACTTT. The chain employs TRBV7-2 and TRBJ1-6, with 7 nucleotides matching TRBD1. CDR1 and CDR2 (germline): SGHTA, FQGNSA. V shed 3 bases and J 15 bases; nucleotides not matched to a gene: 8. The CDR3 totals 13 residues.

The chain has TRBV14 and TRBJ2-6; the D is unclear. Trimming stripped 1 base from V and 4 bases from J, with 8 bases between. This CDR3 region has 15 residues. Germline V CDR1 and CDR2: SGHDN, FVKESK. The CDR3 protein is CASSQGRTGANVLTF. DNA of the CDR3: TGTGCCAGCAGCCAAGGCAGGACGGGGGCCAACGTCCTGACTTTC. Full variable domain (outside the CDR3, taken from reference TRBV14 and TRBJ2-6): EAGVTQFPSHSVIEKGQTVTLRCDPISGHDNLYWYRRVMGKEIKFLLHFVKESKQDESGMPNNRFLAERTGGTYSTLKVQPAELEDSGVYFCASSQGRTGANVLTFGAGSRLTVL.

This clone came up once. The chain combines TRBV4-1 with TRBJ2-7; TRBD1 aligns across 8 bases. Losses at the gene ends were 8 bases for V and 3 bases for J; bases not matched to a gene: 9. Germline CDR1 is MGHRA and CDR2 is YSYEKL. The length of the CDR3 is 14 residues. Here the CDR3 reads CASPPGQEGYEQYF. The DNA for the CDR3 is TGCGCCAGCCCCCCGGGACAGGAAGGCTACGAGCAGTACTTC.

V and J are TRBV5-4 and TRBJ2-1; TRBD2 is a possible D gene (5 bases). V lost 0 bases and J lost 8, with 15 bases in between. Germline V gene data show CDR1 as SGHNT and CDR2 as YYREEE (reference sequence). CDR3 length: 15 residues. CDR3 region: CASSLGIFSRDEQFF. CDR3 nucleotide sequence: TGTGCCAGCAGCTTGGGAATTTTCTCGCGGGATGAGCAGTTCTTC. Drawing the rest from reference TRBV5-4 and TRBJ2-1, the complete variable domain is ETGVTQSPTHLIKTRGQQVTLRCSSQSGHNTVSWYQQALGQGPQFIFQYYREEENGRGNFPPRFSGLQFPNYSSELNVNALELDDSALYLCASSLGIFSRDEQFFGPGTRLTVL.

The chain employs TRBV7-2 and TRBJ2-1; 11 bases are a match to TRBD1. The ends lost 6 bases at V and 3 bases at J; junction bases unmatched: 7. The CDR3 has 16 amino acids. CDR1 and CDR2 from the germline V gene are SGHTA and FQGNSA. The CDR3: CASSSGGTGGYNEQFF. The CDR3 nucleotides read TGTGCCAGCAGTTCCGGGGGGACAGGGGGCTACAATGAGCAGTTCTTC. The full variable domain, rest sourced from reference TRBV7-2 and TRBJ2-1, is GAGVSQSPSNKVTEKGKDVELRCDPISGHTALYWYRQSLGQGLEFLIYFQGNSAPDKSGLPSDRFSAERTGGSVSTLTIQRTQQEDSAVYLCASSSGGTGGYNEQFFGPGTRLTVL.

The rearrangement uses TRBV29-1 and TRBJ2-7; possibly TRBD1 for D (6 bases). This CDR3 comprises 14 residues. V was clipped by 6 bases and J by 0 bases, with 15 bases between them. From germline, CDR1 is SQVTM and CDR2 ANQGSEA. The CDR3 coding sequence is TGCAGCGTCACCGACGGGACACTCTCCTACGAGCAGTACTTC. Protein sequence: CSVTDGTLSYEQYF.

This sequence joins TRBV4-2 and TRBJ2-3; 7 nucleotides agree with TRBD2. The V gene end was trimmed by 4 bases and the J gene end by 2 bases; junction bases not matched to a gene: 18. CDR3 length equals 19 residues. Germline CDR1 and CDR2: LGHNA and YNFKEQ. The DNA for the CDR3 is TGTGCCAGCAGCCCCGCAACACCCCCGCTAGCGGCGAACACAGATACGCAGTATTTT. This translates into CASSPATPPLAANTDTQYF.

V is TRBV28 and J is TRBJ2-7; 10 bases are shared with TRBD2. CDR1 is MDHEN and CDR2 is SYDVKM in the germline V gene. The CDR3 has 15 amino acids. Germline trimming cut 2 bases from V and 4 bases from J; bases unmatched to any gene: 5. The CDR3 region is CASSLRSSGRYEQYF. The CDR3 coding sequence is TGTGCCAGCAGTTTAAGGTCTAGCGGGAGATACGAGCAGTACTTC.

Notes on this clone: Different DNA sequences within this sample yield the same CDR3. The chain employs TRBV12-3 or TRBV12-4 and TRBJ1-5; no clear D. This CDR3 contains 12 residues. Trimming left V 3 bases short and J 4 bases short, with 4 bases between. The CDR3 sequence: CASSLANQPQHF. The CDR3 DNA is TGTGCCAGCAGTTTGGCGAATCAGCCCCAGCATTTT.

This chain uses TRBV27 with TRBJ2-6, with a tentative D call TRBD1 (5 bases). This CDR3 spans 17 amino acids. Germline values: CDR1 MNHEY, CDR2 SMNVEV (reference sequence). Trimming stripped 5 bases from V and 1 base from J, with 15 bases between. The CDR3 loop reads CASSPTRPGSGANVLTF. The CDR3 DNA is TGTGCCAGCAGTCCTACCCGCCCAGGGTCTGGGGCCAACGTCCTGACTTTC.

This clone was counted a single time. One end of the junction does not line up with germline, which may come from a read error. The J gene is TRBJ2-1, the V gene TRBV11-3, with 12 bases aligning to TRBD2. This CDR3 has 14 residues. The germline V gene has CDR1 SGHNT and CDR2 YENEEA. As DNA, the CDR3 is TGTGCCAGCAGCTTAGGGCTAGCGGGGGGGGAGCTGTTCTTC. Translating it yields CASSLGLAGGELFF.

The table lists this clone with a count of one. This chain uses TRBV7-2 with TRBJ1-2, with 9 nucleotides matching TRBD1. Trimming removed 5 bases from V and 6 bases from J; junction bases left unmatched: 10. Germline CDR1 is SGHTA and CDR2 is FQGNSA. The CDR3 runs to 15 residues. CDR3 residues: CASSQGTGRGDGYTF. In DNA, the CDR3 is TGTGCCAGCAGCCAAGGGACAGGGAGGGGAGATGGCTACACCTTC.

The chain employs TRBV7-2 and TRBJ1-4; D is unresolved. Germline V gene sequence: CDR1 SGHTA, CDR2 FQGNSA. The CDR3 has 13 amino acids. V was pared by 1 base and J by 3 bases, with 3 bases between. The CDR3 DNA reads as TGTGCCAGCAGCTTAGGGTCTAATGAAAAACTGTTTTTT. Translating gives CASSLGSNEKLFF.

The chain has TRBV9 and TRBJ1-5; the D is unclear. This CDR3 has 13 amino acids. CDR1 is SGDLS, CDR2 YYNGEE, per germline. With 2 bases removed from V and 7 bases from J, the gap between germline ends came to 10 bases. CDR3 in DNA: TGTGCCAGCAGCGTTGGGGATGTACAGCCCCAGCATTTT. Translation: CASSVGDVQPQHF.